These 22 T cell receptor beta chains were sequenced from one sample in a study of Graves' ophthalmopathy and Graves' hyperthyroidism. Scientists amplified the TCR beta CDR3 regions from RNA transcripts. In the first round, RT-PCR was carried out with HTBI primers, and a multiplex PCR formed the second round. From the multiplex PCR reads, TCRdb called clonotypes with MiXCR, one entry per CDR3 protein. There are approximately 1.2 million distinct CDR3 sequences in the sample; roughly 35% occur only once, and roughly 10% lies in the top ten. Input material: peripheral blood or thyroid tissue (not recorded which). The receptors shown here come from an adult man with Graves' hyperthyroidism.

This clonotype was recorded a few times. The V and J genes are TRBV24-1 and TRBJ1-4; TRBD1 agrees at 7 bases. There are 13 residues in the CDR3. The V and J ends lost 9 bases and 5 bases, in that order; junction bases with no gene match: 5. The germline V gene has CDR1 KGHDR and CDR2 SFDVKD. CDR3 amino acids: CATQTGANEKLFF. The CDR3 nucleotides are TGTGCCACCCAAACAGGGGCCAATGAAAAACTGTTTTTT.

Turning to this clonotype: One junction end does not reproduce the germline sequence, and a read error may be involved. The genes are TRBV9 and TRBJ1-1; no reliable D call. CDR3 length: 13 amino acids. Germline CDR1 reads SGDLS; CDR2 reads YYNGEE. CDR3 coding DNA: TGTGCCAGCAGCGACGAGGGAAAGGTTGAAGCTCTCTTT. Amino acid sequence: CASSDEGKVEALF.

The chain has TRBV20-1 and TRBJ1-2; 7 bases are a match to TRBD1. Looked up from germline, CDR1 is DFQATT and CDR2 is SNEGSKA (reference sequence). The CDR3 has 15 residues. The V segment lost 7 bases and the J segment 1 base; nucleotides outside the gene matches: 12. CDR3 DNA: TGCAGTGGGGGGGACAGTGGTAGCAGTAACTATGGCTACACCTTC. This sequence encodes CSGGDSGSSNYGYTF.

The gene calls are TRBV6-1 and TRBJ1-1, with D unclear. The CDR3 runs to 13 residues. With 1 base removed from V and 7 bases from J, the gap between germline ends came to 10 bases. The germline gives CDR1 MNHNS, CDR2 SASEGT. Here the CDR3 reads CASSEGDFDEAFF. The CDR3 bases are TGTGCCAGCAGTGAAGGGGATTTTGATGAAGCTTTCTTT.

This chain connects TRBV11-2 to TRBJ1-4, with D tentatively TRBD1 (5 bases). Per the germline V gene, CDR1 is SGHAT and CDR2 is FQNNGV. The CDR3 spans 16 residues. The V end was cut by 1 base, the J end by 3 bases, with 12 bases between. CDR3 nucleotide sequence: TGTGCCAGCAGCTTAGGGGGCCCACAACCTAATGAAAAACTGTTTTTT. Translation gives CASSLGGPQPNEKLFF.

The V gene is TRBV25-1, the J gene TRBJ1-5; D may be TRBD1 (6 bases). CDR1 and CDR2 from the germline V gene are MGHDK and SYGVNS. This CDR3 is 14 amino acids long. The CDR3 nucleotides read TGTGCTAGAGAGGCAGGGGAAGGGCATCAGCCCCAGCATTTT. This sequence encodes CAREAGEGHQPQHF.

The rearrangement links TRBV24-1 to TRBJ1-5, with TRBD1 identical over 7 bases. This CDR3 contains 14 residues. CDR1 is KGHDR and CDR2 is SFDVKD in the germline V gene. The CDR3 here is CATPGQNINQPQHF. The CDR3 coding sequence is TGTGCTACTCCGGGACAGAACATAAATCAGCCCCAGCATTTT.

The CDR3 here is CASSLWDRETYEQYF. CDR3 in DNA: TGTGCCAGCAGTTTATGGGACAGAGAGACCTACGAGCAGTACTTC. The V and J genes are TRBV28 and TRBJ2-7; tentatively, D is TRBD1 (6 bases). This CDR3 has 15 residues. V dropped 0 bases and J dropped 2 bases, with 11 bases sitting between them. Germline V gene lookup returns CDR1 MDHEN and CDR2 SYDVKM.

This clonotype was recorded at least ten times. This chain links TRBV15 with TRBJ1-5; D gene ambiguous. CDR3 size: 15 residues. In germline, CDR1 is LNHNV, CDR2 YYDKDF (reference sequence). Trimming took 0 bases from V and 1 from J, leaving 7 bases between them. The CDR3 nucleotides read TGTGCCACCAGCAGAGATGGTGGGAGCAATCAGCCCCAGCATTTT. This translates into CATSRDGGSNQPQHF.

The V call is TRBV30, the J call TRBJ1-2; D gene unclear. CDR3 length equals 13 residues. CDR1 is GTSNPN and CDR2 is SVGIG in the germline V gene (reference sequence). V lost 0 bases to trimming and J lost 2 bases, with 7 bases between them. The CDR3 reads CAWSVLANYGYTF. The CDR3, as DNA: TGTGCCTGGAGTGTTTTGGCAAACTATGGCTACACCTTC.

Details on this clonotype: This may be a read error, as it is one base from a much larger clone. The chain couples TRBV10-3 to TRBJ1-5, with D possibly TRBD1 on 5 matching bases. CDR1 and CDR2 from the germline V gene are ENHRY and SYGVKD. The length of the CDR3 is 14 residues. V lost 5 bases and J 6 bases, leaving 14 bases between the germline ends. The CDR3 loop is CAISSSGSGQPQHF. Written as DNA, the CDR3 is TGTGCCATCAGTTCCTCAGGGTCGGGTCAGCCCCAGCATTTT.

V usage is TRBV20-1 and J usage is TRBJ2-2, with no clear D. CDR3 length: 14 amino acids. Germline V gene lookup returns CDR1 DFQATT and CDR2 SNEGSKA (reference sequence). Trimming took 3 bases from V and 1 from J, leaving 9 bases between them. The CDR3 DNA sequence: TGCAGTGCTAGGAAGTCAGAGAACACCGGGGAGCTGTTTTTT. Its translation: CSARKSENTGELFF.

This clonotype was counted between two and nine times. The CDR3 DNA follows: TGTGCCATCAGTGAAGGCCTCACTGAAGCTTTCTTT. It yields the protein CAISEGLTEAFF. This sequence joins TRBV10-3 and TRBJ1-1, with D hard to call. CDR1 ENHRY and CDR2 SYGVKD come from the germline V gene. This CDR3 comprises 12 residues. Deletions cut 3 bases from V and 4 bases from J, with 6 bases between.

Worth noting for this clonotype: At one boundary the junction diverges from the germline segment, which might be a read error. The chain carries TRBV20-1 and TRBJ1-1, with D possibly being TRBD1 (5 bases). Germline CDR1 is DFQATT and CDR2 is SNEGSKA (reference sequence). The CDR3 contains 15 residues. The CDR3 loop is CSARRSGLINTEASF. The CDR3 DNA reads as TGCAGTGCTAGAAGGTCGGGGCTTATTAACACTGAAGCTTCCTTT.

This clonotype came up a few times. The chain links TRBV2 to TRBJ2-2, with D tentatively TRBD1 (5 bases). CDR1 and CDR2 from the germline V gene are SNHLY and FYNNEI. This CDR3 region has 15 residues. The V end lost 5 bases, the J end lost 0 bases, and 10 bases lay between the germline ends. Here the CDR3 reads CASSSRASNTGELFF. DNA of the CDR3: TGTGCCAGCAGTTCCAGGGCCTCGAACACCGGGGAGCTGTTTTTT.

As for this clonotype: A read error is possible here, since a much larger clone lies one base away. The CDR3 sequence: CATSEAPILRPQDEQYF. The CDR3 DNA follows: TGTGCCACCAGTGAGGCCCCTATCCTGAGGCCCCAAGACGAGCAGTACTTC. The J gene is TRBJ2-7, the V gene TRBV6-1; D call uncertain. Germline CDR1 MNHNS, CDR2 SASEGT. The CDR3 loop spans 17 amino acids.

Many counts were recorded for this clonotype. This chain uses TRBV19 with TRBJ1-5; D not resolved. V was cut by 7 bases and J by 6 bases, with 16 bases left in between. Germline V gene lookup returns CDR1 LNHDA and CDR2 SQIVND (reference sequence). The CDR3 runs to 14 residues. The CDR3 is CASKDAGYSQPQHF. CDR3 nucleotides: TGTGCCAGTAAGGACGCGGGGTATTCTCAGCCCCAGCATTTT.

This clonotype was seen at least ten times. V is TRBV7-9 and J is TRBJ1-2; the match to TRBD1 covers 8 bases. The J segment lost 0 bases and the V segment lost 2 bases, leaving 11 bases of the junction unmatched. CDR1 is SEHNR, CDR2 FQNEAQ, per germline (reference sequence). This CDR3 has 18 amino acids. The CDR3: CASSLPHGQGRANYGYTF. In DNA form, the CDR3 reads TGTGCCAGCAGCTTACCACACGGACAGGGACGCGCTAACTATGGCTACACCTTC. The variable domain in full, completed from reference TRBV7-9 and TRBJ1-2, reads DTGVSQNPRHKITKRGQNVTFRCDPISEHNRLYWYRQTLGQGPEFLTYFQNEAQLEKSRLLSDRFSAERPKGSFSTLEIQRTEQGDSAMYLCASSLPHGQGRANYGYTFGSGTRLTVV.

This clonotype was recorded many times. The rearrangement uses TRBV10-2 and TRBJ2-7; 8 bases agree with TRBD2. This CDR3 has 16 residues. Germline-derived CDR1 and CDR2 are WSHSY and SAAADI. V was clipped by 3 bases and J by 3 bases; unmatched bases: 10. CDR3 nucleotide sequence: TGCGCCAGCAGTGACCTTGGTAGCGGGACATACTACGAGCAGTACTTC. Its protein is CASSDLGSGTYYEQYF.

The chain employs TRBV11-2 and TRBJ1-1; D might be TRBD1 (6 bases). CDR1 is SGHAT and CDR2 is FQNNGV in the germline V gene. The CDR3 has 15 residues. Trimming pared 1 base from V and 5 bases from J, leaving 14 bases between. CDR3 nucleotide sequence: TGTGCCAGCAGCTTAGGGCACAGGGCGGATACTGAAGCTTTCTTT. It encodes CASSLGHRADTEAFF.

On this clonotype: A read error may explain this, as a much larger clone is one base away. The chain is built from TRBV7-9 and TRBJ1-1, with TRBD1 matching 10 bases. Germline V gives CDR1 SEHNR, CDR2 FQNEAQ (reference sequence). The CDR3 sequence is 17 residues long. CDR3 nucleotide sequence: TGTGCCAGCAGCTTAGTGAGGACAGGGGGTCTTAACATTGAAGCTTTCTTT. Protein: CASSLVRTGGLNIEAFF.

This clonotype was counted many times. The rearrangement uses TRBV9 and TRBJ2-5; unclear D gene. The V end was cut by 4 bases, the J end by 5 bases, with 6 bases between. The CDR3 sequence is 11 residues long. The germline gives CDR1 SGDLS, CDR2 YYNGEE. CDR3 in amino acids: CASSPVETQYF. The CDR3 coding sequence is TGTGCCAGCAGCCCCGTCGAGACCCAGTACTTC.